Listed here are 21 T cell receptor beta chains from one sample, sequenced in a study of STAT3 mutations in large granular lymphocyte leukemia. Findings and caveats of the study: At least one immunodominant TCR beta clonotype appeared in every T-cell large granular lymphocyte leukemia patient.

TCRdb keeps only in-frame clones here, not all; method: immunoSEQ multiplex PCR. Here the sample spans 5,600 or so clones, 70% to 80% being singletons. Antigens of these TCRs are unknown. The sequenced material came from PBMCs. These receptors originate from a human donor with T large granular lymphocyte leukemia. Some clones in this sample may be carry-over from other donors' samples.

A few counts support this clone. This sequence joins TRBV25-1 and TRBJ2-2; D tentatively fits TRBD1 or TRBD2 (5 bases each). V was trimmed by 3 bases and J by 0 bases, leaving 11 bases between them. CDR1 is MGHDK and CDR2 is SYGVNS in the germline V gene. The CDR3 covers 16 residues. The CDR3 DNA reads TGTGCCAGCAGTGAGGGACGTCTCGCGAACACCGGGGAGCTGTTTTTT. This sequence encodes CASSEGRLANTGELFF.

This clone occurred a few times. The V gene is TRBV5-5, the J gene TRBJ1-2, with D unresolved. This CDR3 region has 15 residues. Germline CDR1 reads SGHKS; CDR2 reads YYEKEE (reference sequence). The V gene lost 0 bases and the J gene lost 0 bases, with 9 bases spanning the gap. CDR3 sequence (DNA): TGTGCCAGCAGCTTGGCCGACGGAGCTAACTATGGCTACACCTTC. Protein product: CASSLADGANYGYTF. Looking up the rest from reference TRBV5-5 and TRBJ1-2 gives the full variable domain: DAGVTQSPTHLIKTRGQQVTLRCSPISGHKSVSWYQQVLGQGPQFIFQYYEKEERGRGNFPDRFSARQFPNYSSELNVNALLLGDSALYLCASSLADGANYGYTFGSGTRLTVV.

The rearrangement uses TRBV6-1 and TRBJ2-3, with D maybe TRBD1 (6 bases). This CDR3 is 12 amino acids long. CDR1 MNHNS and CDR2 SASEGT come from the germline V gene. The germline V and J ends were trimmed by 3 bases and 7 bases, with 8 bases remaining between them. In nucleotides, the CDR3 is TGTGCCAGCAGTGACACAGGGAATACGCAGTATTTT. It is translated as CASSDTGNTQYF.

The chain has TRBV13 and TRBJ2-7; no definite D call. Germline V lookup: CDR1 PRHDT, CDR2 FYEKMQ (reference sequence). There are 13 residues in the CDR3. V was cut by 5 bases and J by 3 bases, with 11 bases left in between. The CDR3 sequence is CASSLGPDYEQYF. The CDR3 region has the DNA TGTGCCAGCAGCCTGGGTCCTGACTACGAGCAGTACTTC. Combining the CDR3 with reference TRBV13 and TRBJ2-7 gives the whole variable domain AAGVIQSPRHLIKEKRETATLKCYPIPRHDTVYWYQQGPGQDPQFLISFYEKMQSDKGSIPDRFSAQQFSDYHSELNMSSLELGDSALYFCASSLGPDYEQYFGPGTRLTVT.

V usage is TRBV28 and J usage is TRBJ2-7, with 10 bases identical to TRBD2. The CDR3 has 14 amino acids. Germline CDR1 is MDHEN and CDR2 is SYDVKM. V was pared by 7 bases and J by 3 bases, with 6 bases of the junction left unmatched. This CDR3 reads CASTPSGRDYEQYF. As DNA, the CDR3 is TGTGCCAGCACCCCTAGCGGGAGAGACTACGAGCAGTACTTC.

This clone was seen once. The chain links TRBV30 to TRBJ2-7; 7 bases agree with TRBD1. There are 13 residues in the CDR3. The trim removed 5 bases at V and 5 bases at J, leaving 9 bases unmatched. Germline V lookup: CDR1 GTSNPN, CDR2 SVGIG (reference sequence). CDR3 bases: TGTGCCTGGGGGGGTGAGGGGGCCGACGAGCAGTACTTC. Residues: CAWGGEGADEQYF.

This clone was observed a few times. This chain joins TRBV6-5 and TRBJ1-1; D uncertain. CDR1 MNHEY and CDR2 SVGAGI come from the germline V gene. CDR3 length equals 11 residues. Trimming removed 2 bases at V and 9 bases at J, with 7 bases between. As DNA, the CDR3 is TGTGCCAGCAGTTACAGGGCTCAAGCTTTCTTT. It yields the protein CASSYRAQAFF.

The genes are TRBV9 and TRBJ2-3; 10 bases align to TRBD2. J was trimmed by 4 bases and V by 4 bases; bases with no gene match: 6. The CDR3 sequence is 15 residues long. Germline-derived CDR1 and CDR2 are SGDLS and YYNGEE. CDR3 in amino acids: CASSLRTSGADTQYF. The CDR3, as DNA: TGTGCCAGCAGCCTTAGGACTAGCGGAGCAGATACGCAGTATTTT.

The gene calls are TRBV9 and TRBJ2-6, with 11 bases that match TRBD2. The CDR3 covers 19 residues. Germline V gene data show CDR1 as SGDLS and CDR2 as YYNGEE. The V segment lost 4 bases and the J segment 2 bases; nucleotides outside the gene matches: 11. This chain's CDR3 is CASSNALLAGEAGANVLTF. The DNA for the CDR3 is TGTGCCAGCAGCAACGCCCTACTAGCGGGAGAGGCTGGGGCCAACGTCCTGACTTTC. The variable domain in full, with the rest retrieved from reference TRBV9 and TRBJ2-6, is DSGVTQTPKHLITATGQRVTLRCSPRSGDLSVYWYQQSLDQGLQFLIQYYNGEERAKGNILERFSAQQFPDLHSELNLSSLELGDSALYFCASSNALLAGEAGANVLTFGAGSRLTVL.

The gene calls are TRBV29-1 and TRBJ1-1; D gene ambiguous. The CDR3 runs to 11 residues. Germline loops: CDR1 SQVTM, CDR2 ANQGSEA. The V and J ends lost 6 bases and 1 base respectively, with 6 bases between them. CDR3 sequence reads: CSVGRNTEAFF. The CDR3 DNA sequence: TGCAGCGTGGGTAGGAACACTGAAGCTTTCTTT.

The V gene is TRBV18, the J gene TRBJ1-1, with a weak D call TRBD1 (5 bases). V lost 6 bases and J 1 base, leaving 12 bases between the germline ends. This CDR3 has 14 amino acids. Per germline, CDR1 KGHSH and CDR2 LQKENI. DNA of the CDR3: TGTGCCAGCTCGGTTTCCGACAGGAACACTGAAGCTTTCTTT. Translated: CASSVSDRNTEAFF. Together with reference TRBV18 and TRBJ1-1, the CDR3 gives the full variable domain: NAGVMQNPRHLVRRRGQEARLRCSPMKGHSHVYWYRQLPEEGLKFMVYLQKENIIDESGMPKERFSAEFPKEGPSILRIQQVVRGDSAAYFCASSVSDRNTEAFFGQGTRLTVV.

The genes are TRBV7-2 and TRBJ2-7; the match to TRBD2 covers 7 bases. The CDR3 covers 15 residues. V dropped 4 bases and J dropped 3; count of bases not matched to a gene: 9. CDR1 SGHTA and CDR2 FQGNSA come from the germline V gene. CDR3 loop: CASSSTGTTFYEQYF. CDR3 DNA sequence: TGTGCCAGCAGCTCGACCGGGACTACCTTCTACGAGCAGTACTTC.

The chain couples TRBV7-9 to TRBJ1-2; a weak D match, TRBD1 (5 bases). V lost 4 bases and J lost 6, with 18 bases in between. The CDR3 loop spans 15 amino acids. Germline V gene lookup returns CDR1 SEHNR and CDR2 FQNEAQ (reference sequence). The CDR3 DNA sequence: TGTGCCAGCAGCTCCCGGGACTCGGGAATGGATGGCTACACCTTC. It is translated as CASSSRDSGMDGYTF. The full variable domain, rest sourced from reference TRBV7-9 and TRBJ1-2, is DTGVSQNPRHKITKRGQNVTFRCDPISEHNRLYWYRQTLGQGPEFLTYFQNEAQLEKSRLLSDRFSAERPKGSFSTLEIQRTEQGDSAMYLCASSSRDSGMDGYTFGSGTRLTVV.

The gene calls are TRBV14 and TRBJ2-3; 8 bases are shared with TRBD1. With 3 bases clipped from V and 2 bases from J, the junction kept 7 bases outside the gene matches. CDR1 SGHDN and CDR2 FVKESK come from the germline V gene. The CDR3 is 16 amino acids. CDR3: CASSHSQGAFTDTQYF. For the CDR3, the DNA is TGTGCCAGCAGCCATTCGCAGGGGGCGTTCACAGATACGCAGTATTTT.

The chain is built from TRBV25-1 and TRBJ2-7; D gene uncertain. The germline V and J ends were trimmed by 5 bases and 2 bases, with 10 bases remaining between them. The CDR3 covers 13 residues. The germline V gene has CDR1 MGHDK and CDR2 SYGVNS. The CDR3 nucleotides read TGTGCCAGCAGTCTGACACCCCCCTACGAGCAGTACTTC. The encoded protein is CASSLTPPYEQYF.

This clone was picked up one time. The chain carries TRBV18 and TRBJ2-7, with 7 bases fitting TRBD1. J was trimmed by 5 bases and V by 3 bases; bases with no gene match: 4. This CDR3 is 13 amino acids long. Germline V gives CDR1 KGHSH, CDR2 LQKENI. This CDR3 reads CASSPEQGNEQYF. CDR3 sequence (DNA): TGTGCCAGCTCACCTGAACAGGGGAACGAGCAGTACTTC.

This clone was observed a single time. The chain combines TRBV6-6 with TRBJ1-1; D gene ambiguous. The CDR3 sequence is 12 residues long. Looked up from germline, CDR1 is MNHNY and CDR2 is SVGAGI (reference sequence). Trimming stripped 5 bases from V and 4 bases from J, with 8 bases between. CDR3 loop: CASSRRSTEAFF. The CDR3, as DNA: TGTGCCAGCAGTCGCAGGAGCACTGAAGCTTTCTTT.

The chain uses TRBV7-9 and TRBJ2-7; D is undetermined. CDR3 length: 13 amino acids. Between the trimmed V and J ends, which lost 4 bases and 5 bases, there was a span of 12 bases. Germline V CDR1 and CDR2: SEHNR, FQNEAQ (reference sequence). CDR3: CASSSEAPNEQYF. Written as DNA, the CDR3 is TGTGCCAGCAGCTCCGAGGCCCCCAACGAGCAGTACTTC.

The V call is TRBV30, the J call TRBJ2-5; 7 nucleotides align to TRBD2. Germline values: CDR1 GTSNPN, CDR2 SVGIG (reference sequence). The junction had 8 bases not matched to a gene; V was cut back by 3 bases and J by 4 bases. The CDR3 consists of 14 residues. This CDR3 is CAWRGRGQGETQYF. The CDR3 DNA is TGTGCCTGGAGGGGGAGGGGCCAAGGAGAGACCCAGTACTTC.

The rearrangement joins TRBV29-1 to TRBJ2-7; weak D call: TRBD1 (5 bases). Germline CDR1 reads SQVTM; CDR2 reads ANQGSEA. Trimming shortened V by 4 bases and J by 1 base, and 14 bases separated the two germline ends. This CDR3 has 14 residues. The CDR3 DNA reads TGCAGCGTTGGACAGTCGTCAGCTTCCTACGAGCAGTACTTC. Amino acid sequence: CSVGQSSASYEQYF.

The chain has TRBV18 and TRBJ2-3; tentatively, D is TRBD1 (5 bases). Deletions cut 1 base from V and 1 base from J, with 12 bases between. Germline CDR1 and CDR2: KGHSH and LQKENI. The CDR3 covers 16 residues. DNA of the CDR3: TGTGCCAGCTCACCACGTGAAGGGGCGGGCACAGATACGCAGTATTTT. This sequence encodes CASSPREGAGTDTQYF.